The clone carrying this TCR beta chain was seen at least ten times. The data originate from a study of low-dose radiotherapy and immunotherapy resistance in tumors. Study as a whole: Cyclophosphamide infusions of 200 mg/m2 came every two weeks, one day before radiation-immunotherapy.

The PCR that amplified TCRs ran for roughly 20 cycles, relying on a constant-region primer and a V-primer adapter. TCRdb re-analysed the reads in MiXCR, keeping a single row per CDR3 protein. The sample lists about 46,000 distinct CDR3 sequences, approximately 10% seen once, with roughly 6.4% in the top ten. Germline V gives CDR1 SQVTM, CDR2 ANQGSEA. Trimming stripped 6 bases from V and 3 bases from J, with 15 bases between. The CDR3 is 14 residues long. The sample's time point: before trial treatment. The treatment that donors received included nivolumab, ipilimumab, aspirin, low-dose cyclophosphamide and low-dose radiotherapy.

The chain recombines TRBV29-1 with TRBJ2-1; D may be TRBD2 (5 bases). The TCR was taken from a female donor with ovarian cancer. The sample was PBMCs, taken before treatment. CDR3 sequence (DNA): TGCAGCGTCCCTCCGGGTGAGGGCTACAATGAGCAGTTCTTC. Its protein product is CSVPPGEGYNEQFF.